One T cell receptor (beta chain) is described in this entry. Its antigen is unidentified. The data stem from a study of chemoradiotherapy in HPV16-positive cancers. The study's findings and limits: Non-HPV-specific T cells did not expand in tumors during treatment, whereas candidate HPV-specific clones and E7-related motifs did. Better recurrence-free survival went with HPV-responsive T-cell expansion in HPV16-positive patients. Only a couple of HPV16-positive patients supplied the functional HPV-specificity definition.

This CDR3 has 11 residues. V was clipped by 1 base and J by 10 bases, with 8 bases between them. Germline CDR1 SGDLS, CDR2 YYNGEE. TCRdb's table, derived via immunoSEQ multiplex PCR, lists solely in-frame clones and lacks some. This table has 25,000 to 30,000 clones, around 94% appearing once. The receptor was derived from a human donor with HPV-associated anogenital cancer. The rearrangement links TRBV9 to TRBJ1-2; tentative D call: TRBD1 (5 bases). The starting material was blood, obtained from a patient who underwent chemoradiotherapy. Written as DNA, the CDR3 is TGTGCCAGCAGCGTACGGGGCTACTACACCTTC. Its translation: CASSVRGYYTF.